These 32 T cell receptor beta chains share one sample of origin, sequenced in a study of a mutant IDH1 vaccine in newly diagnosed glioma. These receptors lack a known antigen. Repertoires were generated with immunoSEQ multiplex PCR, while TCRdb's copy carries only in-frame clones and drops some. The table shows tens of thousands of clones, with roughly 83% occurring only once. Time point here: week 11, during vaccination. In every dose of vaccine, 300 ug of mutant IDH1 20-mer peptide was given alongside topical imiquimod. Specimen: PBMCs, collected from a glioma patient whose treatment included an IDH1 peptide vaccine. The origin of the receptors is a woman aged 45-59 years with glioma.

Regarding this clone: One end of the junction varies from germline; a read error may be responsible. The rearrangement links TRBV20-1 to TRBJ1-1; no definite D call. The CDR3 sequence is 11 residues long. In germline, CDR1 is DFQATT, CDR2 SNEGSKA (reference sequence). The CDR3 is CSASLMGGTRF. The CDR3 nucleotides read TGCAGTGCTAGCCTTATGGGCGGAACAAGGTTT.

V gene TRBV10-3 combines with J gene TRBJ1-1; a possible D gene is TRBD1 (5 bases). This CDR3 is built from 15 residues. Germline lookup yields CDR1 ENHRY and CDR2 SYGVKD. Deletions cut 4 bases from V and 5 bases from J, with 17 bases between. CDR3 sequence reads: CAISVARGGPTEAFF. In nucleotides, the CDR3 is TGTGCCATCAGTGTGGCTCGGGGGGGACCGACTGAAGCTTTCTTT.

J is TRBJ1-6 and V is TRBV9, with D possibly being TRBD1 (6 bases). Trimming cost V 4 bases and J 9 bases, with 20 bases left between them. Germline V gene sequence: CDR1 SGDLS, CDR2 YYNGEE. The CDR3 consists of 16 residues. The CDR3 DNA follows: TGTGCCAGCAGCCCCCATTCCGGGACATCGGGTTCACCCCTCCACTTT. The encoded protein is CASSPHSGTSGSPLHF.

Here the CDR3 reads CASSYYSGEETQYF. CDR3 bases: TGTGCCAGCAGTTACTATTCAGGGGAAGAGACCCAGTACTTC. The chain has TRBV6-5 and TRBJ2-5; the D gene is possibly TRBD1 (6 bases). The CDR3 has 14 amino acids. Germline assignment: CDR1 MNHEY and CDR2 SVGAGI. Trimming pared 1 base from V and 3 bases from J, leaving 9 bases between.

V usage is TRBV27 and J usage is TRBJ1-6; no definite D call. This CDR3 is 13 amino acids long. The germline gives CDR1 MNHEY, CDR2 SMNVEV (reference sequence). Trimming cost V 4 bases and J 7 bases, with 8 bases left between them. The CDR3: CASSSTTNSPLHF. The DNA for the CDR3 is TGTGCCAGCAGTTCAACAACCAATTCACCCCTCCACTTT.

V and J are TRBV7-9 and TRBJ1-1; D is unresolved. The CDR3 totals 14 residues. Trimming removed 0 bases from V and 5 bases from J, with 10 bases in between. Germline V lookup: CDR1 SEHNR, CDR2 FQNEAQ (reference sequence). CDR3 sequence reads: CASSLAGSRTEAFF. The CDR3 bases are TGTGCCAGCAGCTTAGCGGGAAGCCGGACTGAAGCTTTCTTT.

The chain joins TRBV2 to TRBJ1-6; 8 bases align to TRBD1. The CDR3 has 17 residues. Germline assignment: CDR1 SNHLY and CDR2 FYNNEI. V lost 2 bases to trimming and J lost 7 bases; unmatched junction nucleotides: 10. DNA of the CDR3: TGTGCCAGCAGTGAAATTCGGTCGGGGACAGGAAATTCACCCCTCCACTTT. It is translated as CASSEIRSGTGNSPLHF.

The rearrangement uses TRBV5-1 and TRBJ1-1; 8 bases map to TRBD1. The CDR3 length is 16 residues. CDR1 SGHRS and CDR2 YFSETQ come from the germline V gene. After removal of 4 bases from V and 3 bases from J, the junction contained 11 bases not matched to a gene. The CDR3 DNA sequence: TGCGCCAGCAGCATTTCAGGGGGCTCGGGGGACACTGAAGCTTTCTTT. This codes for CASSISGGSGDTEAFF.

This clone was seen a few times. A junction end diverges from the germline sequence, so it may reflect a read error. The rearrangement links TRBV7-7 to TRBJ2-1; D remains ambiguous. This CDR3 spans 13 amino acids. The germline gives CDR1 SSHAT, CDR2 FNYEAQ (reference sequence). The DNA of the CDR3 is TGTGCTAGCAGCCCTGCCCTTCACGATGAGCAGTTCTTC. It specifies CASSPALHDEQFF.

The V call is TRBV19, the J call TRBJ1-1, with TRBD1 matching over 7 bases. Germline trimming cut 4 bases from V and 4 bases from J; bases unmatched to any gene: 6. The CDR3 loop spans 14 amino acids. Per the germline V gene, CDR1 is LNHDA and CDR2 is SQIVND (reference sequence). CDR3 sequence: CASSKRQGGTEAFF. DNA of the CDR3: TGTGCCAGTAGTAAGCGACAGGGCGGCACTGAAGCTTTCTTT.

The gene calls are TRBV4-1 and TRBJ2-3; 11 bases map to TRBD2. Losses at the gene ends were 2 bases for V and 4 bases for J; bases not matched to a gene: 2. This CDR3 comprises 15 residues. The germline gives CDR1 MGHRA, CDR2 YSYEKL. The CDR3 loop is CASSQLAGGSDTQYF. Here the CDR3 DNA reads TGCGCCAGCAGCCAATTAGCGGGGGGGTCAGATACGCAGTATTTT.

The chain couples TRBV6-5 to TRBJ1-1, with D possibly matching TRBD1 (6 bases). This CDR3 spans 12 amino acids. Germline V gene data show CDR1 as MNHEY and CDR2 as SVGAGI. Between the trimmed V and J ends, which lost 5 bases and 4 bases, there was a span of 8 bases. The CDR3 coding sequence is TGTGCCAGCAGTAGGGGGGGCACTGAAGCTTTCTTT. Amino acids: CASSRGGTEAFF.

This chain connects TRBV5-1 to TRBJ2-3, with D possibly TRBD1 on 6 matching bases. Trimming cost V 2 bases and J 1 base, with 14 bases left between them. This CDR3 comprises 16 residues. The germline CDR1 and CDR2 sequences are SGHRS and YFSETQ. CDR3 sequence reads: CASSLLQGRGTDTQYF. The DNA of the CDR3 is TGCGCCAGCAGCTTACTACAGGGCAGGGGCACAGATACGCAGTATTTT.

CDR3 region: CASSFRLETYEQYF. As DNA, the CDR3 is TGTGCCAGCAGCTTCAGGTTGGAGACCTACGAGCAGTACTTC. The chain uses TRBV11-1 and TRBJ2-7; D is undetermined. This CDR3 region has 14 residues. Germline CDR1 is SGHAT and CDR2 is FQDESV (reference sequence). Between the trimmed V and J ends, which lost 3 bases and 2 bases, there was a span of 11 bases.

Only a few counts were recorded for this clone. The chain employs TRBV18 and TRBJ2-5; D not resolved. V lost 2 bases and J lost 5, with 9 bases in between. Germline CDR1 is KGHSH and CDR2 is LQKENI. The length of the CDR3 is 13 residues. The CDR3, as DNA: TGTGCCAGCTCACCAGGGGTTGTCGAGACCCAGTACTTC. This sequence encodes CASSPGVVETQYF.

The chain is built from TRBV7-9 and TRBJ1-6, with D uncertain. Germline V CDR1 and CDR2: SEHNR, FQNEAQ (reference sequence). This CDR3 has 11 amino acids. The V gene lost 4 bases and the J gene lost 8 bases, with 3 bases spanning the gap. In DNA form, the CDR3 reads TGTGCCAGCAGCTCAGATTCACCCCTCCACTTT. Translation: CASSSDSPLHF.

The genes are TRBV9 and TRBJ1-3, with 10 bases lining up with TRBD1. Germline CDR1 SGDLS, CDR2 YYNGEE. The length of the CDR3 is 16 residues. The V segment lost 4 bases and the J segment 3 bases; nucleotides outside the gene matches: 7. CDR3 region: CASSQGQGVLGNTIYF. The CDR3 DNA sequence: TGTGCCAGCAGCCAAGGACAGGGGGTACTTGGAAACACCATATATTTT.

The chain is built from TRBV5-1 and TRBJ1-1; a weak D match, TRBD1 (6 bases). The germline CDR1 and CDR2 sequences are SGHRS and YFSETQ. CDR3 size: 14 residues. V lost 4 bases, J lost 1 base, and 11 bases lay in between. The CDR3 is CASSGTTQNTEAFF. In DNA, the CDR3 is TGCGCCAGCAGCGGGACAACCCAGAACACTGAAGCTTTCTTT.

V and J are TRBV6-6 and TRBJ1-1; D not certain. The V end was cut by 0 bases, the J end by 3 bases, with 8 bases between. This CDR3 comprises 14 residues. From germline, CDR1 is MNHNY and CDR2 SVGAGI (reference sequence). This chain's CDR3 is CASSYSGFDTEAFF. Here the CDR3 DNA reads TGTGCCAGCAGTTACTCGGGGTTTGACACTGAAGCTTTCTTT.

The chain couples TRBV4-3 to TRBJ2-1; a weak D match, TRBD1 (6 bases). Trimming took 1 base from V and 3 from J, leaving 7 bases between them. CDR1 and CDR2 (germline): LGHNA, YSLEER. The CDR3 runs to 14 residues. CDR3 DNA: TGCGCCAGCAGCCAAGCGGACAGCTACAATGAGCAGTTCTTC. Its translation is CASSQADSYNEQFF.

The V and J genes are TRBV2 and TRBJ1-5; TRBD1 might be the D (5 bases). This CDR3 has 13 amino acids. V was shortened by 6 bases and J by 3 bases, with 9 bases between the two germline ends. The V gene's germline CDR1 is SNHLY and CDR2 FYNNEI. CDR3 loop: CASRNRTNQPQHF. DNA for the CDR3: TGTGCCAGCAGAAACAGGACCAATCAGCCCCAGCATTTT.

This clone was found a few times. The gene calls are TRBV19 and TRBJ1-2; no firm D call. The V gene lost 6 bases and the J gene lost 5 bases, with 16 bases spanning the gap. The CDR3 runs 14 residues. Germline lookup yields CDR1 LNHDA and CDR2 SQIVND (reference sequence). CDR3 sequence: CASRTGGSRYGYTF. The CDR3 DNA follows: TGTGCCAGTAGGACGGGAGGCAGCAGATATGGCTACACCTTC.

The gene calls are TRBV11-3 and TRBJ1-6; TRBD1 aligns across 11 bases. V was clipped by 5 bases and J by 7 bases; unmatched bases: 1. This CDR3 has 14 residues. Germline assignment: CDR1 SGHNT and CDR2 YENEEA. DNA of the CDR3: TGTGCCAGCAGCCGGGACAGGGGGAATTCACCCCTCCACTTT. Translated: CASSRDRGNSPLHF.

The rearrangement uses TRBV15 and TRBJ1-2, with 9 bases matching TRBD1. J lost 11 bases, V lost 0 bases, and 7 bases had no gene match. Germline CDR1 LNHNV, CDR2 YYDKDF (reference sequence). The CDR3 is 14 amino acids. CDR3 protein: CATSRDRRDRAYTF. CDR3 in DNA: TGTGCCACCAGCAGAGATCGTCGGGACAGGGCATACACCTTC.

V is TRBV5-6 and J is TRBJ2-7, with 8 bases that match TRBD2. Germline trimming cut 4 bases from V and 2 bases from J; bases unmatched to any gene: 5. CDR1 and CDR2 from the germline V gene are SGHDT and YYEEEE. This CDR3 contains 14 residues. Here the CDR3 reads CASSDSGATYEQYF. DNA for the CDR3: TGTGCCAGCAGCGATAGCGGGGCAACCTACGAGCAGTACTTC.

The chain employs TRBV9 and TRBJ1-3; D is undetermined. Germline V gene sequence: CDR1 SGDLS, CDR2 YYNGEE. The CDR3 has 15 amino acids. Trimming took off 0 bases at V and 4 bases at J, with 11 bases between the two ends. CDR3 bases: TGTGCCAGCAGCGTAGAACCGGGGTCCGGAAACACCATATATTTT. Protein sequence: CASSVEPGSGNTIYF. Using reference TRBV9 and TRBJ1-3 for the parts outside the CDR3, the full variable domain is DSGVTQTPKHLITATGQRVTLRCSPRSGDLSVYWYQQSLDQGLQFLIQYYNGEERAKGNILERFSAQQFPDLHSELNLSSLELGDSALYFCASSVEPGSGNTIYFGEGSWLTVV.

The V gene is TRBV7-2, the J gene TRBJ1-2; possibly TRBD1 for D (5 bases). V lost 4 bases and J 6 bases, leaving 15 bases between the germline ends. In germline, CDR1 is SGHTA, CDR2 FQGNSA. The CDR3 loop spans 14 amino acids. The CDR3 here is CASSYPRTGDGYTF. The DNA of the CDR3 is TGTGCCAGCAGCTACCCCCGGACGGGGGATGGCTACACCTTC.

CDR3 sequence: CASSPWTGGIYGYTF. The CDR3 region has the DNA TGTGCCAGCTCTCCATGGACAGGGGGCATCTATGGCTACACCTTC. The rearrangement uses TRBV27 and TRBJ1-2; TRBD1 agrees at 11 bases. This CDR3 contains 15 residues. Germline CDR1 is MNHEY and CDR2 is SMNVEV (reference sequence). Trimming cost V 8 bases and J 4 bases; bases outside gene matches: 9.

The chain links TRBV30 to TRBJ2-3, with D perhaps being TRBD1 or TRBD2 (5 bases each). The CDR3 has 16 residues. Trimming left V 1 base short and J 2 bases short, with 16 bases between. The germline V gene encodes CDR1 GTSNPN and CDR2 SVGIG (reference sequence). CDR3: CAWSGPNMGTTDTQYF. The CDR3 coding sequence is TGTGCCTGGAGTGGCCCAAATATGGGGACCACAGATACGCAGTATTTT.

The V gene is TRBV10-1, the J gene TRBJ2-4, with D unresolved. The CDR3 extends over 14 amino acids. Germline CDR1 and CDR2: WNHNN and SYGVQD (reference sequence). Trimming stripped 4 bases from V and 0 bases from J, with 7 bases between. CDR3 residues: CASSGAVAKNIQYF. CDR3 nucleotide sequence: TGCGCCAGCAGTGGGGCAGTAGCCAAAAACATTCAGTACTTC.

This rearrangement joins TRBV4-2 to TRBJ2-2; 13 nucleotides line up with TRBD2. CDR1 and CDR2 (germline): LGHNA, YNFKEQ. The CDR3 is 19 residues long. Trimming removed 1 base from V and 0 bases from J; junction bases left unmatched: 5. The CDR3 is CASSQVVLAGGSNTGELFF. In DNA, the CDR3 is TGTGCCAGCAGCCAAGTCGTACTAGCGGGGGGGTCGAACACCGGGGAGCTGTTTTTT.

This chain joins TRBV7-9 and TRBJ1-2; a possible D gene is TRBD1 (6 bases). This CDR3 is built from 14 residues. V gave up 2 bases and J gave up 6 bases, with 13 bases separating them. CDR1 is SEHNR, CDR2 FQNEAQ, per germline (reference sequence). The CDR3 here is CASSLKGGGDGYTF. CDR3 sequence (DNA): TGTGCCAGCAGCTTAAAGGGAGGGGGGGATGGCTACACCTTC.